The source of this T cell receptor beta chain is a study of T cell responses to AZD1222 COVID-19 vaccine. The CDR3 extends over 14 amino acids. In germline, CDR1 is MNHEY, CDR2 SVGAGI. Trimming took off 6 bases at V and 4 bases at J, with 13 bases between the two ends. Whole-study results and caveats: The study identified only five to seven AZD1222 recipients as seropositive at baseline.

In the case of this clone: Its antigen is not known.

The data were produced by immunoSEQ multiplex PCR, yet TCRdb's version contains in-frame clones alone and is incomplete. The data show 120,000 or so clones, roughly nine tenths seen once. The receptor comes from an adult in good health. The sequences come from peripheral blood, collected on day 0 of AZD1222 vaccination. This sequence joins TRBV6-5 and TRBJ1-3, with unresolved D. CDR3 sequence (DNA): TGTGCCAGCAGCTCGGCGTCAGTGGGAAACACCATATATTTT. As protein: CASSSASVGNTIYF.